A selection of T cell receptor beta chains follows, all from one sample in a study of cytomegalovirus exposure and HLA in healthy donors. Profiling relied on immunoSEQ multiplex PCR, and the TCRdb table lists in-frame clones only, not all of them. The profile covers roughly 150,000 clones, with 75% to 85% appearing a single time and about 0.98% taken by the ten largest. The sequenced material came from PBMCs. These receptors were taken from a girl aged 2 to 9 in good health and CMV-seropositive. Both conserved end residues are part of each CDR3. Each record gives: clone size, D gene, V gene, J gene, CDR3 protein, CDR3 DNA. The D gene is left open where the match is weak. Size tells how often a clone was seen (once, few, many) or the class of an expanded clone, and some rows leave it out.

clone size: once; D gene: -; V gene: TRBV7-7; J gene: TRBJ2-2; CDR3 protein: CASGDRVAGELFF; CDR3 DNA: TGTGCTAGCGGCGACAGGGTGGCCGGGGAGCTGTTTTTT
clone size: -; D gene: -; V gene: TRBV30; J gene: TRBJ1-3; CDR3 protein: CAWVGPFSGNTIYF; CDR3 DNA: TGTGCCTGGGTGGGGCCTTTCTCTGGAAACACCATATATTTT
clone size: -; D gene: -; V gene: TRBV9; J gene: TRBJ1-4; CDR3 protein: CASNPGGGSNEKLFF; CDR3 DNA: TGTGCCAGCAACCCGGGGGGCGGCTCTAATGAAAAACTGTTTTTT
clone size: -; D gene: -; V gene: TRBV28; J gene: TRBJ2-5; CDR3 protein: CASSARGGMETQYF; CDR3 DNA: TGTGCCAGCAGTGCCCGGGGCGGGATGGAGACCCAGTACTTC
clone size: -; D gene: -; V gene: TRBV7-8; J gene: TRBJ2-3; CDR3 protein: CASSANPSPGTRSTDTQYF; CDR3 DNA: TGTGCCAGCAGCGCTAACCCGTCGCCCGGGACAAGGAGCACAGATACGCAGTATTTT
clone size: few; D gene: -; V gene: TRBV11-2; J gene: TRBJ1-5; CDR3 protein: CASSSTSGHRNQPQHF; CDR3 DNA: TGTGCCAGCAGCTCGACCTCGGGACACCGCAATCAGCCCCAGCATTTT
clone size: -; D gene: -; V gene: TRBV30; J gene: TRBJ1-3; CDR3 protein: CACKGLSSGNTIYF; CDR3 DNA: TGTGCCTGCAAGGGACTGTCCTCTGGAAACACCATATATTTT
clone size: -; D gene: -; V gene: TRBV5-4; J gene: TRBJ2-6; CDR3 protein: CASSLPPSSGANVLTF; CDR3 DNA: TGTGCCAGCAGCTTGCCCCCTAGCTCTGGGGCCAACGTCCTGACTTTC
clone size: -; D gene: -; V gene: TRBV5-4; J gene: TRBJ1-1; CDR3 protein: CASSLTGNTEAFF; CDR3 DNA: TGTGCCAGCAGCTTGACAGGGAACACTGAAGCTTTCTTT
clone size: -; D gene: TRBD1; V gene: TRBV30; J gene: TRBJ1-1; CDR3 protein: CAWGDSAFGEAFF; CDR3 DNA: TGTGCCTGGGGGGACAGCGCTTTCGGTGAAGCTTTCTTT
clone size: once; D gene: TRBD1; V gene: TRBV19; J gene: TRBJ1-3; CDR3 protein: CASSPGQGPSGNTIYF; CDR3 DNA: TGTGCCAGTAGTCCGGGACAGGGGCCCTCTGGAAACACCATATATTTT
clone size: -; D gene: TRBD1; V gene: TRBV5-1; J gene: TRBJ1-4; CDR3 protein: CASRYGQGREKLFF; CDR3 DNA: TGCGCCAGCAGATATGGACAGGGTAGGGAAAAACTGTTTTTT
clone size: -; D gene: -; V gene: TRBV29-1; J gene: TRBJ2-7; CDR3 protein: CSVEYAYEQYF; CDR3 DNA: TGCAGCGTTGAATATGCGTACGAGCAGTACTTC
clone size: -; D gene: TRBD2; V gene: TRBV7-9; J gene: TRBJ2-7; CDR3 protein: CASSQTSGRAGVSSYEQYF; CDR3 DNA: TGTGCCAGCAGCCAAACTAGCGGGAGGGCGGGGGTCAGCTCCTACGAGCAGTACTTC
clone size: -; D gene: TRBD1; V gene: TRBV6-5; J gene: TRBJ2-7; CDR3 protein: CASSWGQGKYEQYF; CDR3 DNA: TGTGCCAGCAGCTGGGGACAGGGGAAATACGAGCAGTACTTC
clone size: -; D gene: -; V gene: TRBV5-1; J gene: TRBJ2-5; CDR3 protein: CASSLSPGKETQYF; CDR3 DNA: TGCGCCAGCAGCTTAAGTCCCGGGAAGGAGACCCAGTACTTC
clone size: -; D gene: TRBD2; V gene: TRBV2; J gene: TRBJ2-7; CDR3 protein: CASSARLADYEQYF; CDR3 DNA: TGTGCCAGCAGTGCTCGACTAGCGGACTACGAGCAGTACTTC
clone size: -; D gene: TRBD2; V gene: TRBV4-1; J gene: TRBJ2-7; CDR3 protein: CASSPSGSSYEQYF; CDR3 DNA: TGCGCCAGCAGCCCTAGCGGATCTTCCTACGAGCAGTACTTC
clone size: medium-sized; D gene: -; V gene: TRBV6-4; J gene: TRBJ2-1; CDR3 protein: CASSDSSGSYNEQFF; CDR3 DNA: TGTGCCAGCAGTGACTCTAGCGGCTCCTACAATGAGCAGTTCTTC
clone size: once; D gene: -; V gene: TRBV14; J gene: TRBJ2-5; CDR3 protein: CASSQDKSGQETQYF; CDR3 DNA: TGTGCCAGCAGCCAAGATAAGTCAGGGCAAGAGACCCAGTACTTC
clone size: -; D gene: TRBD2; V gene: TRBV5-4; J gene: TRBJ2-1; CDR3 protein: CASSLQAGGRNEQFF; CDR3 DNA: TGTGCCAGCAGCTTGCAAGCGGGAGGGCGGAATGAGCAGTTCTTC
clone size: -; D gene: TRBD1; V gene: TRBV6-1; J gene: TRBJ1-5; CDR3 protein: CASSPDRGHQPQHF; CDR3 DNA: TGTGCCAGCAGCCCGGACAGGGGGCATCAGCCCCAGCATTTT
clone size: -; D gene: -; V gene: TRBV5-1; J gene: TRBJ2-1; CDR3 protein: CASSLGGHEQFF; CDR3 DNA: TGCGCCAGCAGCTTGGGAGGGCATGAGCAGTTCTTC
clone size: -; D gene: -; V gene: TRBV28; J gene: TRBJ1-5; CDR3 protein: CASSLPGAQGSNQPQHF; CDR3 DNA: TGTGCCAGCAGTTTACCTGGGGCCCAAGGTTCCAATCAGCCCCAGCATTTT
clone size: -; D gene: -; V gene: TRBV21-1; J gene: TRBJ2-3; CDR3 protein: CASSKQGREGLASQYF; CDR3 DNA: TGTGCCAGCAGCAAACAAGGGCGGGAGGGACTGGCGTCGCAGTATTTT
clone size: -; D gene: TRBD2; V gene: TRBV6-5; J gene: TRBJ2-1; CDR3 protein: CASRPLAGGYNEQFF; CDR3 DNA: TGTGCCAGCAGGCCACTAGCGGGAGGTTACAATGAGCAGTTCTTC
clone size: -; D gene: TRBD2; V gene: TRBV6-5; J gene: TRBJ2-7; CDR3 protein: CASSGLAGGPEEQYF; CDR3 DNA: TGTGCCAGCAGTGGGCTAGCGGGAGGGCCAGAAGAGCAGTACTTC
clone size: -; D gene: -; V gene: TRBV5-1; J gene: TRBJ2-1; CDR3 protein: CASSSRTGRDEQFF; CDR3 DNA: TGCGCCAGCAGCTCGCGGACAGGGAGGGATGAGCAGTTCTTC
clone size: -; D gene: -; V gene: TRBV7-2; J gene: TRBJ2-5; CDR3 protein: CASSLFGSQETQYF; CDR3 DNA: TGTGCCAGCAGCTTATTTGGCTCACAAGAGACCCAGTACTTC
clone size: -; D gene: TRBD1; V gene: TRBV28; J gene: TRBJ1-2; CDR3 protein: CASSLNYRDRGPRSYGYTF; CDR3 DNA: TGTGCCAGCAGTTTGAATTACCGGGACAGGGGGCCCCGGAGCTATGGCTACACCTTC
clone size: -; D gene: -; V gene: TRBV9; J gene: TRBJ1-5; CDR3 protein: CASSPGLGQTSNQPQHF; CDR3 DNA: TGTGCCAGCAGCCCAGGGTTGGGGCAGACTAGCAATCAGCCCCAGCATTTT
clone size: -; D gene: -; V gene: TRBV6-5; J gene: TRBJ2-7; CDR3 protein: CASSYSFGGYEQYF; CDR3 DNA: TGTGCCAGCAGTTACTCCTTTGGAGGGTACGAGCAGTACTTC
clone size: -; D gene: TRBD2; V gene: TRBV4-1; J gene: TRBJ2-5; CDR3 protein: CASSPGLAGVETQYF; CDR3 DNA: TGCGCCAGCAGCCCGGGACTAGCGGGAGTAGAGACCCAGTACTTC
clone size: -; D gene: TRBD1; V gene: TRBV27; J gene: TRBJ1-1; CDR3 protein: CASSSRGDRGYTEAFF; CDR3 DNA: TGTGCCAGCAGTTCGAGGGGAGACAGGGGATACACTGAAGCTTTCTTT
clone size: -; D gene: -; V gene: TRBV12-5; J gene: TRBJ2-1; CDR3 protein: CASGTRSGGGEQFF; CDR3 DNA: TGTGCTAGTGGTACCCGAAGTGGGGGCGGTGAGCAGTTCTTC
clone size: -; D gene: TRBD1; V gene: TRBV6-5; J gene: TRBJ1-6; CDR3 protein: CASSYGDSNSPLHF; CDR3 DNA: TGTGCCAGCAGTTACGGGGACAGCAATTCACCCCTCCACTTT
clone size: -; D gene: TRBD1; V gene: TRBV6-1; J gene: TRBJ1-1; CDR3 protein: CASSEFDRALYTEAFF; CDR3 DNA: TGTGCCAGCAGTGAATTTGACAGGGCCCTTTACACTGAAGCTTTCTTT
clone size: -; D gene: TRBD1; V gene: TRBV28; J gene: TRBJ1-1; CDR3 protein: CASSPGGTRTPPTEAFF; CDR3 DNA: TGTGCCAGCAGTCCAGGGGGAACGAGGACCCCCCCCACTGAAGCTTTCTTT
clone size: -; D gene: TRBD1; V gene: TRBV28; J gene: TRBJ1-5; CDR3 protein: CASIDDRADQPQHF; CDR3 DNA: TGTGCCAGCATCGATGACAGGGCGGATCAGCCCCAGCATTTT
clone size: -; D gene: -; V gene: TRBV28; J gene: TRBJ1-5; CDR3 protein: CASRQQGSNQPQHF; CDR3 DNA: TGTGCCAGCAGGCAACAGGGTAGCAATCAGCCCCAGCATTTT
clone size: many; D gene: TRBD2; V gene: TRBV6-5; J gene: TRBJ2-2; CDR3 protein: CASSYLTSGSTGELFF; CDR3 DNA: TGTGCCAGCAGTTACTTGACTAGCGGGAGCACCGGGGAGCTGTTTTTT
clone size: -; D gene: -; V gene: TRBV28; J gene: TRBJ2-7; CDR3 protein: CASAVGGEQYF; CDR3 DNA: TGTGCCAGCGCTGTGGGGGGCGAGCAGTACTTC
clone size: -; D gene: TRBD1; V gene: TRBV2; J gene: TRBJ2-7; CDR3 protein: CASRGTVNEQYF; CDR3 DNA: TGTGCCAGCAGGGGGACAGTGAACGAGCAGTACTTC
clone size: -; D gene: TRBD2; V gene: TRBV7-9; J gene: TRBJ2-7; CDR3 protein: CASSQPPTSGRSEQYF; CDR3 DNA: TGTGCCAGCAGCCAACCCCCCACTAGCGGGAGAAGCGAGCAGTACTTC
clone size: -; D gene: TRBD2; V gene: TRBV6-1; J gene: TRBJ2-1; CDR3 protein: CASSVGVAGAFEQFF; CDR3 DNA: TGTGCCAGCAGTGTTGGGGTGGCGGGAGCTTTTGAGCAGTTCTTC
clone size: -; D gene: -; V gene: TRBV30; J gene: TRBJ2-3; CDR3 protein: CAWSARLVTRPDTQYF; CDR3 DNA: TGTGCCTGGAGTGCTCGACTAGTTACCCGCCCAGATACGCAGTATTTT
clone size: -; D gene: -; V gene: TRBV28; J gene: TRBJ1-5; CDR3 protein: CASRRAGQNQPQHF; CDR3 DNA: TGTGCCAGCAGACGGGCAGGGCAAAATCAGCCCCAGCATTTT
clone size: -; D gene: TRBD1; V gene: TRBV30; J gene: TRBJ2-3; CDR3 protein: CACSGGSDTDTQYF; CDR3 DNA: TGTGCCTGCTCAGGGGGCTCGGATACAGATACGCAGTATTTT
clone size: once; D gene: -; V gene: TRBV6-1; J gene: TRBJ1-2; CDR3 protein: CASRKEEAALGYTF; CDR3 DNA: TGTGCCAGCAGGAAGGAGGAGGCCGCCCTTGGCTACACCTTC
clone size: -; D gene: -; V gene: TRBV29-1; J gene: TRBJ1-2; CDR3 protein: CSVGGSLTF; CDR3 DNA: TGCAGCGTTGGCGGCTCTCTCACCTTC
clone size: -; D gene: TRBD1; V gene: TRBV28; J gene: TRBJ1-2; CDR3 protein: CASSSAGGGYGYTF; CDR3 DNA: TGTGCCAGCAGCTCGGCAGGGGGCGGGTATGGCTACACCTTC
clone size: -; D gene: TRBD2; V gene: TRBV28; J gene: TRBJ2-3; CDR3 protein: CASSSSGGNTDTQYF; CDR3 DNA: TGTGCCAGCAGTTCTAGCGGGGGGAACACAGATACGCAGTATTTT
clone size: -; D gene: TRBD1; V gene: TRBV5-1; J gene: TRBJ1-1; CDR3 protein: CASSMTGQNTEAFF; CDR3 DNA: TGCGCCAGCAGCATGACAGGGCAGAACACTGAAGCTTTCTTT
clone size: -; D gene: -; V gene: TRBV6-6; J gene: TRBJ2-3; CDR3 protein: CASSLADRSTDTQYF; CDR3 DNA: TGTGCCAGCAGCCTAGCCGATCGAAGCACAGATACGCAGTATTTT
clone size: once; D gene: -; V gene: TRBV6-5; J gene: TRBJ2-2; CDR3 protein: CASSYNQGVTGELFF; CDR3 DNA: TGTGCCAGCAGTTACAATCAGGGTGTCACCGGGGAGCTGTTTTTT
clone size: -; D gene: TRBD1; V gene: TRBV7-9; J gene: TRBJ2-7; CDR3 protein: CASSSRTTRQGLPYEQYF; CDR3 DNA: TGTGCCAGCAGCTCGAGGACGACCCGACAGGGATTACCCTACGAGCAGTACTTC
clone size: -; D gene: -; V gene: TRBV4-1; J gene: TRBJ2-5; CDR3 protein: CASSQGRTSRETQYF; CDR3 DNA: TGCGCCAGCAGCCAAGGACGAACTAGCCGGGAGACCCAGTACTTC
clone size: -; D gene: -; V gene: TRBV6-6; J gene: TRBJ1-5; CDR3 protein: CASKGETHQPQHF; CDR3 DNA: TGTGCCAGCAAGGGGGAGACGCATCAGCCCCAGCATTTT